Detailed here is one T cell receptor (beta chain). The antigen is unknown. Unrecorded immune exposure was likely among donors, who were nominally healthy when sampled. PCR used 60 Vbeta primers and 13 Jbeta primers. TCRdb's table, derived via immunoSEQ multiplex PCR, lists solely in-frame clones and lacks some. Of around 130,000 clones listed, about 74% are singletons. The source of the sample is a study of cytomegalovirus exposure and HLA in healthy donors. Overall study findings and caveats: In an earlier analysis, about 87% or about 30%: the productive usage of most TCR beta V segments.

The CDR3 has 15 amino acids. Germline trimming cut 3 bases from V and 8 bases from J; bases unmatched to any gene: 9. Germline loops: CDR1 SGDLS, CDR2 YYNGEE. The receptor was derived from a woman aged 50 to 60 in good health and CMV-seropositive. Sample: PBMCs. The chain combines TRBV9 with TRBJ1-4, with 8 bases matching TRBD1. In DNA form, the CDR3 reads TGTGCCAGCAGCGACGGGACAGGCAGTGGGGAAAAACTGTTTTTT. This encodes CASSDGTGSGEKLFF.